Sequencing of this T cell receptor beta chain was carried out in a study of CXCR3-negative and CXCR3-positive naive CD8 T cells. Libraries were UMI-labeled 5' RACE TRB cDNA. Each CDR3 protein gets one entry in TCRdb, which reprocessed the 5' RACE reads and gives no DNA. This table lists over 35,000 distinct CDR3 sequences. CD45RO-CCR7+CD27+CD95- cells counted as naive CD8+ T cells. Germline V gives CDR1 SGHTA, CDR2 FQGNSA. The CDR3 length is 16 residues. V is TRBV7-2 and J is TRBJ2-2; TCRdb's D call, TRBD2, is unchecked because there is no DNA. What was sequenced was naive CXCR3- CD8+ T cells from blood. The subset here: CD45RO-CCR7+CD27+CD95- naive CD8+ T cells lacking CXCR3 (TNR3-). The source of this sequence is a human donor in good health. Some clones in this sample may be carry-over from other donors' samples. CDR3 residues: CASSLRVPSNTGELFF.